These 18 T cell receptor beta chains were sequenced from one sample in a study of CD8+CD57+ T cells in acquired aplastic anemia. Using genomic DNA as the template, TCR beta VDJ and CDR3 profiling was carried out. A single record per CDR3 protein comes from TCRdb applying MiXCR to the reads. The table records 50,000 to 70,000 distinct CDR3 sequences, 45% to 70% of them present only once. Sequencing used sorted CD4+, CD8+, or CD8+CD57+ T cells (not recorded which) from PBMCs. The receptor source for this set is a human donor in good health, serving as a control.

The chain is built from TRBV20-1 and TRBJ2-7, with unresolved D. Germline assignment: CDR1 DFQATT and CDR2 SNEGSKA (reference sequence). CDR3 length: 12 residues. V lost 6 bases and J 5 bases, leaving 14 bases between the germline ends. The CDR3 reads CSASSQGHEQYF. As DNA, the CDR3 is TGCAGTGCCAGCAGCCAAGGGCACGAGCAGTACTTC.

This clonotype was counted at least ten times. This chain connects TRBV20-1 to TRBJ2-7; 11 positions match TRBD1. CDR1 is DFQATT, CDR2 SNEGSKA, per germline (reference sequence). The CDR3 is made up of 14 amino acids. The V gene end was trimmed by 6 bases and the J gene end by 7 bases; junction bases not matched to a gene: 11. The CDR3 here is CSALTGQGAGEQYF. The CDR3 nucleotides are TGCAGTGCACTAACCGGACAGGGGGCTGGTGAGCAGTACTTC.

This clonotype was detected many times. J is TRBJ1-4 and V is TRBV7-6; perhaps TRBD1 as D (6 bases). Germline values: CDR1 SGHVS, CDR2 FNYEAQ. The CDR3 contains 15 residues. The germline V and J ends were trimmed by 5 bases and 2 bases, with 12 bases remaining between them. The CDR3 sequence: CASSGGAATNEKLFF. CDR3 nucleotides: TGTGCCAGCAGCGGGGGGGCCGCTACTAATGAAAAACTGTTTTTT.

This CDR3 reads CASAAGAEAFF. DNA of the CDR3: TGTGCCAGCGCTGCAGGGGCTGAAGCTTTCTTT. The rearrangement uses TRBV19 and TRBJ1-1; D is perhaps TRBD1 (6 bases). Germline CDR1 LNHDA, CDR2 SQIVND (reference sequence). The CDR3 contains 11 residues. V lost 9 bases, J lost 6 bases, and 11 bases lay in between.

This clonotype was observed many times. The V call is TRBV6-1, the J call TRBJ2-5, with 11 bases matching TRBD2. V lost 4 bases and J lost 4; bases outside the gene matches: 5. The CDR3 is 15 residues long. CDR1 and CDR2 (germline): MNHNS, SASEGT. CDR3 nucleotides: TGTGCCAGCAGTGCGGTTAGCGGGAGGGGAGAGACCCAGTACTTC. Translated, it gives CASSAVSGRGETQYF.

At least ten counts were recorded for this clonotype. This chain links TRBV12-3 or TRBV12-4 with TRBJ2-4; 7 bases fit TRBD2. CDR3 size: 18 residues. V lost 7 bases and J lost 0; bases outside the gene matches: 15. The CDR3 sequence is CASKSTAGEGLAKNIQYF. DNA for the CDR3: TGTGCCAGCAAGTCGACGGCTGGGGAGGGCCTAGCCAAAAACATTCAGTACTTC.

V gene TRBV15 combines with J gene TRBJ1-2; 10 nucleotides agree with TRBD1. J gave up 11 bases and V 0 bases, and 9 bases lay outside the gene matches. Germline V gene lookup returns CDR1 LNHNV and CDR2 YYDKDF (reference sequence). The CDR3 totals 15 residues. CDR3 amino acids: CATSRDGGTGESYTF. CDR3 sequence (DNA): TGTGCCACCAGCAGAGATGGAGGGACAGGGGAGTCTTACACCTTC.

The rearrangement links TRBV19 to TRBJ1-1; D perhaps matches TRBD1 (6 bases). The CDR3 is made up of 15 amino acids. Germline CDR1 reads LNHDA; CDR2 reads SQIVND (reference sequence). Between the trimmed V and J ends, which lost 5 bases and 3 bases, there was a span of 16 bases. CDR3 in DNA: TGTGCCAGTAGTTTTGGACAGAGGGGCCACACTGAAGCTTTCTTT. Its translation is CASSFGQRGHTEAFF. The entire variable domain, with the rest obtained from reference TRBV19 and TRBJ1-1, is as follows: DGGITQSPKYLFRKEGQNVTLSCEQNLNHDAMYWYRQDPGQGLRLIYYSQIVNDFQKGDIAEGYSVSREKKESFPLTVTSAQKNPTAFYLCASSFGQRGHTEAFFGQGTRLTVV.

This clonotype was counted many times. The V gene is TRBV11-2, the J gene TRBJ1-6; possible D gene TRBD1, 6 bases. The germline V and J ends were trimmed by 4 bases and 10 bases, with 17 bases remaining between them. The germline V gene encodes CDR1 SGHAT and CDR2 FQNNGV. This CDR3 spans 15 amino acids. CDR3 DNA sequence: TGTGCCAGCAGCTCATGGACAGAAGGGAGCTCACCCCTCCACTTT. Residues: CASSSWTEGSSPLHF.

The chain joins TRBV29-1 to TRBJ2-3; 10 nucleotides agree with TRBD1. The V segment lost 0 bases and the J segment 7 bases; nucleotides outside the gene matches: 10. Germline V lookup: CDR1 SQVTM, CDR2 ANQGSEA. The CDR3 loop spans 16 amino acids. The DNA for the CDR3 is TGCAGCGTTGAAGATTTGGGGGACAGGGGAGGGTATACGCAGTATTTT. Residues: CSVEDLGDRGGYTQYF.

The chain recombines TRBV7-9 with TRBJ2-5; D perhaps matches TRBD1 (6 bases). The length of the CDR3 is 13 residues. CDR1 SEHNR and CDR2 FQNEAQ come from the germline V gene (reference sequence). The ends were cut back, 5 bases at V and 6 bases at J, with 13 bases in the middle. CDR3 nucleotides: TGTGCCAGCAGCCCCAGGGGCCCCCAGACCCAGTACTTC. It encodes CASSPRGPQTQYF.

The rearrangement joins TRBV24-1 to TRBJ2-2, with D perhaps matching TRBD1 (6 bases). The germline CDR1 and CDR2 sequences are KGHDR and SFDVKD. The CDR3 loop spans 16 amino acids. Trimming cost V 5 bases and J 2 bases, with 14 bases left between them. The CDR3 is CATSAVTGTNTGELFF. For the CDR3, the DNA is TGTGCCACCAGTGCAGTAACAGGGACCAACACCGGGGAGCTGTTTTTT.

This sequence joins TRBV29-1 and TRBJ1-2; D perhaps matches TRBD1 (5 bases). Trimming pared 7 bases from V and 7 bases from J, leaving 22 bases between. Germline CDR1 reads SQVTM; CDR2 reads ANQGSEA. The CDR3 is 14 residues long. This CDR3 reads CSAPSAKGRRGYTF. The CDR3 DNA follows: TGCAGCGCCCCCTCGGCCAAGGGGCGACGTGGCTACACCTTC.

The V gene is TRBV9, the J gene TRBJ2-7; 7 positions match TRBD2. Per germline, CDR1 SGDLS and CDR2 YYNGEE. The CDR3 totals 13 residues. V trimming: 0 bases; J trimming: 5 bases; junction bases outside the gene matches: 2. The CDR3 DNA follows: TGTGCCAGCAGCGTAGGGGGGAGGGACGAGCAGTACTTC. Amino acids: CASSVGGRDEQYF.

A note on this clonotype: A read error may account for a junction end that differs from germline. CDR3 loop: CASSRTGGNSYNEQFF. CDR3 nucleotide sequence: TGTGCTAGCAGCCGGACTGGCGGGAACTCCTACAATGAGCAGTTCTTC. The chain employs TRBV7-7 and TRBJ2-1, with D possibly matching TRBD2 (6 bases). The germline V gene encodes CDR1 SSHAT and CDR2 FNYEAQ (reference sequence). This CDR3 region has 16 residues.

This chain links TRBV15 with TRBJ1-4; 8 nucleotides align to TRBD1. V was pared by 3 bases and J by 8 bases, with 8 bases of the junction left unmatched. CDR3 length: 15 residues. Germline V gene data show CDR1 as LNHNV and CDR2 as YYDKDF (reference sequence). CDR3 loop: CATSRLDREGEKLFF. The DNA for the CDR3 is TGTGCCACCAGCAGGCTGGACAGGGAGGGCGAAAAACTGTTTTTT.

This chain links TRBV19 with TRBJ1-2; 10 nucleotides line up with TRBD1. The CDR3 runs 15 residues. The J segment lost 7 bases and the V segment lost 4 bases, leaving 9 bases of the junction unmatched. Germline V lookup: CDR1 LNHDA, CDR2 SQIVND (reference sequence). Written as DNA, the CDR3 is TGTGCCAGTAGTACCTCCGGGACAGGGGTGGCTGGCTACACCTTC. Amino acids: CASSTSGTGVAGYTF.

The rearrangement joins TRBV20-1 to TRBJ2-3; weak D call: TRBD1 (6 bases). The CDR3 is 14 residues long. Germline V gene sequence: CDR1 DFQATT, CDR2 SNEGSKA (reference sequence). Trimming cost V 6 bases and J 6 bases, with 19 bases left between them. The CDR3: CSARPRSGGDTQYF. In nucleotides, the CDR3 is TGCAGTGCCAGACCCCGTTCTGGGGGCGATACGCAGTATTTT.